The 14 T cell receptor beta chains presented below share a single source sample, sequenced in a study of sequential checkpoint blockade in melanoma. The assay was immunoSEQ multiplex PCR, and TCRdb's table has in-frame clones only and misses some. The sample has about 10,000 clones, around 30% seen once. Treatment indicated: randomized to nivolumab then ipilimumab (arm A) or the reverse (arm B). This sample comprised tumor tissue (inferred from file names), obtained from a patient given nivolumab and ipilimumab in sequence. The receptors were gathered from a human donor with melanoma.

The V call is TRBV29-1, the J call TRBJ1-1; TRBD1 might be the D (6 bases). The CDR3 is 14 amino acids. The V end was cut by 4 bases, the J end by 3 bases, with 15 bases between. Germline values: CDR1 SQVTM, CDR2 ANQGSEA. CDR3 sequence reads: CSVGLGGLDTEAFF. CDR3 nucleotides: TGCAGCGTTGGATTGGGGGGCCTGGACACTGAAGCTTTCTTT.

This chain connects TRBV6-8 to TRBJ1-4; 7 nucleotides match TRBD1. Germline-derived CDR1 and CDR2 are MNHGY and SAAAGT. Trimming at V came to 7 bases and at J to 0 bases, leaving 8 bases not matched to a gene. The CDR3 is 16 residues long. CDR3 amino acids: CASKWDRGSTNEKLFF. For the CDR3, the DNA is TGTGCCAGCAAGTGGGACAGAGGATCAACTAATGAAAAACTGTTTTTT.

V is TRBV5-1 and J is TRBJ1-1; D possibly corresponds to TRBD1 (5 bases). This CDR3 region has 14 residues. Per the germline V gene, CDR1 is SGHRS and CDR2 is YFSETQ. V shed 1 base and J shed 1 base, with 8 bases lying between them. The CDR3 sequence is CASSLPGKNTEAFF. In nucleotides, the CDR3 is TGCGCCAGCAGCTTGCCAGGGAAGAACACTGAAGCTTTCTTT.

The CDR3 DNA reads as TGTGCCTGGAGTGTACGTTTTGGCTACACCTTC. The encoded protein is CAWSVRFGYTF. The V gene is TRBV30, the J gene TRBJ1-2, with unresolved D. Per the germline V gene, CDR1 is GTSNPN and CDR2 is SVGIG (reference sequence). Trimming took off 0 bases at V and 7 bases at J, with 6 bases between the two ends. There are 11 residues in the CDR3.

This clone was counted between two and nine times. The CDR3 protein is CASSEGLVWTGVNYGYTF. CDR3 nucleotide sequence: TGTGCCAGCAGTGAAGGGTTAGTTTGGACAGGGGTTAACTATGGCTACACCTTC. The V and J genes are TRBV9 and TRBJ1-2; 9 nucleotides match TRBD1. The junction had 15 bases not matched to a gene; V was cut back by 5 bases and J by 1 base. Germline values: CDR1 SGDLS, CDR2 YYNGEE. This CDR3 contains 18 residues.

The chain couples TRBV19 to TRBJ2-3; D is possibly TRBD1 or TRBD2 (5 bases each). CDR3 length: 13 amino acids. The V gene lost 5 bases and the J gene lost 3 bases, with 9 bases spanning the gap. CDR1 LNHDA and CDR2 SQIVND come from the germline V gene (reference sequence). The CDR3 is CASSGGRTDTQYF. As DNA, the CDR3 is TGTGCCAGTAGTGGGGGTAGAACAGATACGCAGTATTTT.

Only a few counts were recorded for this clone. The V call is TRBV11-3, the J call TRBJ2-5; D is ambiguous. Germline V gene sequence: CDR1 SGHNT, CDR2 YENEEA. This CDR3 is 16 amino acids long. Trimming left V 1 base short and J 2 bases short, with 14 bases between. The CDR3 DNA is TGTGCCAGCAGCTTAGGACTCCACGCCCCACAAGAGACCCAGTACTTC. Protein product: CASSLGLHAPQETQYF.

CDR3 sequence: CASSSGLYTGELFF. The CDR3 DNA reads TGTGCCAGCAGCTCGGGACTCTACACCGGGGAGCTGTTTTTT. V gene TRBV11-3 combines with J gene TRBJ2-2; tentatively, D is TRBD2 (6 bases). Between the trimmed V and J ends, which lost 4 bases and 3 bases, there was a span of 9 bases. Germline-derived CDR1 and CDR2 are SGHNT and YENEEA. The CDR3 totals 14 residues.

This clone was seen a few times. V usage is TRBV11-3 and J usage is TRBJ1-6; 8 bases align to TRBD1. CDR3 size: 14 residues. The V and J ends lost 6 bases and 7 bases, in that order; junction bases with no gene match: 5. Germline-derived CDR1 and CDR2 are SGHNT and YENEEA. CDR3 nucleotides: TGTGCCAGCAGTTACACAGGGGGAAATTCACCCCTCCACTTT. Amino acid sequence: CASSYTGGNSPLHF.

V usage is TRBV30 and J usage is TRBJ1-3, with TRBD1 as a possible D gene (6 bases). Trimming took 2 bases from V and 0 from J, leaving 14 bases between them. The CDR3 consists of 16 residues. Germline values: CDR1 GTSNPN, CDR2 SVGIG (reference sequence). This CDR3 is CAWSPTGLSSGNTIYF. The CDR3 DNA follows: TGTGCCTGGAGTCCTACAGGGCTAAGCTCTGGAAACACCATATATTTT.

This clone was seen repeatedly, ten times or more. The rearrangement joins TRBV11-3 to TRBJ1-1; D is perhaps TRBD1 (5 bases). V was shortened by 1 base and J by 3 bases, with 9 bases between the two germline ends. There are 14 residues in the CDR3. From germline, CDR1 is SGHNT and CDR2 YENEEA. The CDR3 protein is CASSLVLGDTEAFF. The CDR3 DNA is TGTGCCAGCAGCTTAGTCTTGGGGGACACTGAAGCTTTCTTT.

The genes are TRBV12-5 and TRBJ2-1, with TRBD2 identical over 8 bases. This CDR3 is built from 15 residues. Per germline, CDR1 LGHNT and CDR2 FRNRAP. CDR3 region: CASNTAGAFYNEQFF. DNA for the CDR3: TGTGCCAGCAATACAGCGGGGGCGTTCTACAATGAGCAGTTCTTC.

This rearrangement joins TRBV19 to TRBJ2-2, with D perhaps matching TRBD1 (6 bases). Germline V gene data show CDR1 as LNHDA and CDR2 as SQIVND (reference sequence). This CDR3 is built from 18 residues. As DNA, the CDR3 is TGTGTCAACCCCGGGCCCAGGGGAGTTCACGCGAACACCGGGGAGCTGTTTTTT. Amino acid sequence: CVNPGPRGVHANTGELFF. Full variable domain (rest looked up from reference TRBV19 and TRBJ2-2): DGGITQSPKYLFRKEGQNVTLSCEQNLNHDAMYWYRQDPGQGLRLIYYSQIVNDFQKGDIAEGYSVSREKKESFPLTVTSAQKNPTAFYLCVNPGPRGVHANTGELFFGEGSRLTVL.

A few counts support this clone. The chain employs TRBV23-1 and TRBJ1-4; a weak D match, TRBD1 (5 bases). TRBV23-1 is filed as an ORF, its function uncertain. The V end lost 6 bases, the J end lost 8 bases, and 13 bases lay between the germline ends. The CDR3 contains 13 residues. The CDR3 sequence is CASSRGVQEKLFF. In DNA form, the CDR3 reads TGCGCCAGCAGCCGGGGCGTACAGGAAAAACTGTTTTTT.